The TCR beta chain under discussion was sequenced for a study of blood T cell repertoires in COVID-19. Study-wide background: Acute and convalescent COVID-19 specimens originated in the United States, Italy and Spain. PBMCs, B-cell-depleted T cells, or T cells were the source of the cDNA or gDNA that made up the material.

The authors' processing: Amplification of reference gene primers was used by the study to estimate nucleated cell counts. Sequencing used immunoSEQ multiplex PCR; TCRdb keeps in-frame clones, though not all of them. For V, J and clone size, that table is used; D and trimming come from the DNA. The sample carries 150,000 to 200,000 clones, more than 80% recorded once. Followed over time, Seattle patients had been enrolled while infection was active. Germline V gene data show CDR1 as SGHNT and CDR2 as YYREEE (reference sequence). V lost 5 bases and J lost 5, with 13 bases in between. The CDR3 covers 13 residues.

This receptor was identified in a woman at least 80 years old with COVID-19, enrolled during active disease. Sequencing was done on a sample of peripheral blood. This sequence joins TRBV5-4 and TRBJ1-2; D is unclear. The CDR3 DNA reads TGTGCCAGCAGTCAGACTGAGACGTATGGCTACACCTTC. Amino acid sequence: CASSQTETYGYTF.